This T cell receptor beta chain was found in a study of blood T cell repertoires in COVID-19. Whole-study context: Acute and convalescent COVID-19 samples came from the United States, Italy and Spain.

Germline V gene lookup returns CDR1 LGHNA and CDR2 YSLEER. Trimming pared 1 base from V and 8 bases from J, leaving 17 bases between. This CDR3 contains 16 residues. Sequenced by immunoSEQ multiplex PCR; TCRdb stores in-frame clones only, minus some. The sample holds over 85,000 clones; roughly 91% are singletons and the top ten take approximately 4.4%. Material: peripheral blood. The V gene is TRBV4-3, the J gene TRBJ2-2; the D is unclear. This receptor was identified in a woman aged 80 or over with acute or convalescent COVID-19. CDR3 DNA: TGCGCCAGCAGCCAAGGGTCATCCCTACTGTCGGGGGAGCTGTTTTTT. Amino acids: CASSQGSSLLSGELFF.